This passage covers 18 T cell receptor beta chains from one sample sequenced in a study of CD8 T cells in ankylosing spondylitis. The antigens of these receptors remain unknown. Study observations and caveats: One TCR beta motif, made up of eight highly homologous variants, appeared characteristic of ankylosing spondylitis blood.

Via MiXCR, TCRdb re-called the 5' RACE reads, giving one row per CDR3 protein. Here the sample spans around 490,000 distinct CDR3 sequences, about 5.4% being singletons. The sequenced sample consisted of blood, either unsorted or a sorted T cell fraction (not recorded which). These receptors all come from a male donor with ankylosing spondylitis.

This clonotype was seen repeatedly, ten times or more. The rearrangement uses TRBV11-2 and TRBJ2-2; D is ambiguous. The germline gives CDR1 SGHAT, CDR2 FQNNGV. The CDR3 runs to 14 residues. Trimming stripped 1 base from V and 6 bases from J, with 9 bases between. The CDR3 sequence is CASSLVGFPGELFF. The CDR3 nucleotides read TGTGCCAGCAGCTTAGTTGGATTTCCCGGGGAGCTGTTTTTT.

J is TRBJ2-5 and V is TRBV7-9; TRBD1 matches at 8 bases. Germline values: CDR1 SEHNR, CDR2 FQNEAQ (reference sequence). Trimming took 1 base from V and 0 from J; bases not matched to a gene: 7. This CDR3 region has 17 residues. The CDR3 reads CASSLEALDRDQETQYF. CDR3 sequence (DNA): TGTGCCAGCAGCTTAGAAGCATTGGACAGGGACCAAGAGACCCAGTACTTC.

A remark on this clonotype: This may arise from a read error, as a much more abundant clone is one base away. The rearrangement uses TRBV28 and TRBJ2-5, with 7 bases lining up with TRBD1. The germline CDR1 and CDR2 sequences are MDHEN and SYDVKM. CDR3 length equals 14 residues. This CDR3 reads CDSSTQTGVGTQYF. CDR3 in DNA: TGTGACAGCAGTACTCAAACAGGGGTTGGGACCCAGTACTTC.

This clonotype was counted many times. This rearrangement joins TRBV4-3 to TRBJ2-7; 10 positions match TRBD2. Germline assignment: CDR1 LGHNA and CDR2 YSLEER. CDR3 size: 18 residues. J was trimmed by 0 bases and V by 0 bases; bases with no gene match: 8. CDR3 loop: CASSQDRTSGGVSYEQYF. The CDR3 DNA follows: TGCGCCAGCAGCCAAGATAGGACAAGCGGGGGGGTCTCCTACGAGCAGTACTTC.

J is TRBJ1-2 and V is TRBV5-1, with a weak D call TRBD1 (5 bases). The length of the CDR3 is 14 residues. Trimming cost V 4 bases and J 4 bases, with 14 bases left between them. Germline V CDR1 and CDR2: SGHRS, YFSETQ. The CDR3 here is CASSARQPSYGYTF. The CDR3 coding sequence is TGCGCCAGCAGCGCGAGACAGCCCAGCTATGGCTACACCTTC.

At least ten counts were recorded for this clonotype. The chain links TRBV12-3 or TRBV12-4 to TRBJ1-5; TRBD1 is a possible D gene (6 bases). The germline V and J ends were trimmed by 1 base and 6 bases, with 13 bases remaining between them. The CDR3 loop spans 15 amino acids. The DNA for the CDR3 is TGTGCCAGCAGTTTAGATACAGGGAGCGGTCAGCCCCAGCATTTT. Encoded protein: CASSLDTGSGQPQHF.

This clonotype has at least ten counts. The rearrangement joins TRBV4-3 to TRBJ1-1; perhaps TRBD1 as D (6 bases). With 0 bases removed from V and 8 bases from J, the gap between germline ends came to 16 bases. Germline CDR1 LGHNA, CDR2 YSLEER. The CDR3 sequence is 15 residues long. This CDR3 is CASSQDWMTGTEAFF. The DNA of the CDR3 is TGCGCCAGCAGCCAAGATTGGATGACGGGGACAGAAGCTTTCTTT.

This clonotype came up many times. V is TRBV5-4 and J is TRBJ1-2; D possibly corresponds to TRBD1 (5 bases). V lost 0 bases and J 3 bases, leaving 12 bases between the germline ends. CDR1 is SGHNT, CDR2 YYREEE, per germline (reference sequence). The CDR3 is 15 residues long. CDR3 residues: CASSLGRDRYYGYTF. The CDR3 DNA sequence: TGTGCCAGCAGCTTGGGAAGAGACAGATACTATGGCTACACCTTC.

This clonotype was seen repeatedly, ten times or more. This chain links TRBV29-1 with TRBJ2-1; D call uncertain. CDR3 size: 12 residues. The V gene lost 7 bases and the J gene lost 3 bases, with 10 bases spanning the gap. Germline CDR1 and CDR2: SQVTM and ANQGSEA. CDR3 protein: CSAGIGYNEQFF. CDR3 in DNA: TGCAGCGCCGGAATAGGCTACAATGAGCAGTTCTTC.

This clonotype has a count of ten or more. The V and J genes are TRBV4-2 and TRBJ1-4; maybe TRBD1 (6 bases). Trimming cost V 0 bases and J 5 bases, with 10 bases left between them. Looked up from germline, CDR1 is LGHNA and CDR2 is YNFKEQ. The CDR3 sequence is 15 residues long. CDR3 amino acids: CASSQDFQGNEKLFF. Here the CDR3 DNA reads TGTGCCAGCAGCCAAGATTTCCAGGGGAATGAAAAACTGTTTTTT.

This clonotype was counted many times. This chain joins TRBV11-1 and TRBJ2-1; TRBD2 matches at 13 bases. The CDR3 is 19 residues long. The V gene end was trimmed by 7 bases and the J gene end by 2 bases; junction bases not matched to a gene: 14. The V gene's germline CDR1 is SGHAT and CDR2 FQDESV (reference sequence). CDR3 protein: CASTTRLAGGVITYNEQFF. CDR3 sequence (DNA): TGTGCCAGCACCACTCGACTAGCGGGGGGAGTGATCACCTACAATGAGCAGTTCTTC.

This clonotype was counted at least ten times. V and J are TRBV27 and TRBJ1-5; D gene unclear. Germline V gene sequence: CDR1 MNHEY, CDR2 SMNVEV (reference sequence). The CDR3 loop spans 16 amino acids. V lost 5 bases and J 0 bases, leaving 14 bases between the germline ends. The CDR3 spells CASSPLPGNSNQPQHF. The CDR3, as DNA: TGTGCCAGCAGTCCCCTCCCCGGGAATAGCAATCAGCCCCAGCATTTT.

This clonotype was recorded at least ten times. The genes are TRBV6-1 and TRBJ1-6, with TRBD1 identical over 7 bases. J lost 1 base, V lost 6 bases, and 6 bases had no gene match. The CDR3 has 16 residues. The V gene's germline CDR1 is MNHNS and CDR2 SASEGT. CDR3 in amino acids: CASSGTVTSYNSPLHF. The DNA for the CDR3 is TGTGCCAGCAGCGGGACAGTAACTTCCTATAATTCACCCCTCCACTTT.

In this sample, this clonotype turned up many times. J is TRBJ1-4 and V is TRBV5-8; TRBD1 is a possible D gene (5 bases). V was pared by 3 bases and J by 14 bases, with 17 bases between. From germline, CDR1 is SGHTS and CDR2 YDEGEE. This CDR3 contains 13 residues. For the CDR3, the DNA is TGTGCCAGCAGCTCAGTATTACCGGGGCCGCTGTTTTTT. Amino acids: CASSSVLPGPLFF.

This clonotype was seen repeatedly, ten times or more. The chain has TRBV7-8 and TRBJ2-7; possible D gene TRBD2, 5 bases. V was clipped by 1 base and J by 7 bases, with 14 bases between them. Germline loops: CDR1 SGHVS, CDR2 FQNEAQ. This CDR3 is 14 amino acids long. This CDR3 reads CASSLERILSEQYF. The CDR3 coding sequence is TGTGCCAGCAGCTTAGAGCGGATACTTTCTGAGCAGTACTTC.

This clonotype was recorded at least ten times. The chain has TRBV2 and TRBJ2-2; D is tentatively TRBD1 or TRBD2 (5 bases each). Germline CDR1 SNHLY, CDR2 FYNNEI. There are 14 residues in the CDR3. Trimming cost V 7 bases and J 0 bases, with 9 bases left between them. The CDR3 DNA follows: TGTGCCAGCAAGGGGACCGCGAACACCGGGGAGCTGTTTTTT. Translating gives CASKGTANTGELFF.

This clonotype came up many times. The chain uses TRBV20-1 and TRBJ2-1; no reliable D call. The CDR3 length is 13 residues. Germline V gene lookup returns CDR1 DFQATT and CDR2 SNEGSKA (reference sequence). Trimming stripped 0 bases from V and 4 bases from J, with 7 bases between. The CDR3 DNA follows: TGCAGTGCTAGAGATACGGAGTACAATGAGCAGTTCTTC. Amino acid sequence: CSARDTEYNEQFF.

This clonotype was detected ten times or more. The chain is built from TRBV4-2 and TRBJ2-2, with no clear D. The V end was cut by 10 bases, the J end by 4 bases, with 13 bases between. Germline CDR1 LGHNA, CDR2 YNFKEQ. The CDR3 covers 13 residues. The CDR3, as DNA: TGTGCCACCCGGTCGTGGGGCACCGGGGAGCTGTTTTTT. Protein product: CATRSWGTGELFF.